This entry concerns a single T cell receptor (beta chain). Its specific antigen is unknown. No quality values exist for individual bases; no much larger clone is one base distant. To sequence the TCRbeta CDR3 region, genomic DNA was isolated from the sorted cells. TCRbeta CDR3 regions were sequenced using the immunoSEQ Assay. This is the immuneACCESS table as TCRdb keeps it, with only in-frame sequences that have V and J called. A part of the clones is gone; compared with another copy, unresolved V genes explain less than half, and the rest is unexplained. For this sample the table gives about 80,000 clones, of which roughly 84% were detected only once. 0.32% of the sample goes to the ten largest clones. Its CDR3 holds 14 amino acids, cysteine through phenylalanine. Only the CDR3 DNA is retained, 42 bases long and in frame from the first base. V loses 4 bases at its end and J loses 5 bases; junction bases beyond the gene matches: 4. CDR1 and CDR2 are read off the germline V gene as SGHRS and YFSETQ.

This entry is derived from a study of OX40 agonist ivuxolimab in advanced cancers. Regarding the research as a whole: Ivuxolimab, which targeted the costimulatory receptor OX40 (CD134), was an agonistic, fully human IgG2 monoclonal antibody. Peripheral TCRbeta sequencing was intended to test whether TCR sequence diversity was altered and clonal T-cell expansion was caused by ivuxolimab. The paper covers the monotherapy dose-escalation part of the phase I ivuxolimab trial, which included N of about 56 patients. A male proportion of approximately 83% and a mean age of 60 years, ranging from 23 to 79, were recorded for the dose-escalation cohort. Intravenous ivuxolimab was administered to patients every 2 weeks at six dose levels: 0.01, 0.1, 0.3, 1.5, 3 and 10 mg/kg. Partial responses were achieved by three dose-escalation patients, of whom one had hepatocellular carcinoma and two had cutaneous melanoma. Patients were allowed to have had prior anti-PD-1, anti-PD-L1 or anti-CTLA-4 therapy, and approximately 40% of the dose-escalation patients had been treated with checkpoint inhibitors. Of the approximately 54 dose-escalation patients, hepatocellular carcinoma was present in roughly 19, melanoma in roughly 15, renal cell carcinoma in 9 and head and neck cancer in 9.

The study at large found these results: At doses of 0.1 to 3.0 mg/kg, clonal expansion of both CD4+ and CD8+ T cells in blood was seen between baseline and week 6. Low levels of normalized T-cell clonal expansion were also seen in some patients who did not respond. Antigen specificity was not determined for the clonally expanded peripheral T cells. In the 0.1-3.0 mg/kg groups, partial responders had among the lowest normalized peripheral clonal expansion, particularly in CD8+ T cells. After ivuxolimab, expanded clones were on average more numerous among CD8+ T cells than among CD4+ T cells.

The trial excluded patients who had a history of autoimmune disease or were on systemic immunosuppression. Peripheral blood for TCR sequencing was drawn from every dose cohort at baseline, at cycle 4 day 1 and at cycle 7 day 1. Samples were obtained from an open-label, multicenter, first-in-human phase I dose-escalation trial of ivuxolimab. Adults with locally advanced or metastatic melanoma, renal cell carcinoma, hepatocellular carcinoma or head and neck squamous cell carcinoma were enrolled in the trial. Before TCR sequencing, CD4+ T cells and CD8+ T cells from peripheral blood were sorted into separate populations.

This chain joins TRBV5-1 to TRBJ2-5, with TRBD2 identical over 11 junction bases. The sequence was collected from an adult with an advanced solid tumor such as melanoma, head and neck, liver or kidney cancer. The source was CD4+ or CD8+ T cells sorted from blood, collected in a trial of the OX40 agonist ivuxolimab. Read as DNA, the sequence is TGCGCCAGCAGCACTAGCGGGAGTAGGGAGACCCAGTACTTC. Its translation reads: CASSTSGSRETQYF.